Detailed here is one T cell receptor beta chain. The V gene lost 3 bases and the J gene lost 5 bases, with 25 bases spanning the gap. In germline, CDR1 is SEHNR, CDR2 FQNEAQ (reference sequence). The CDR3 runs to 18 residues. The sample comes from a study of blood T cell repertoires in COVID-19. In the study overall: Collection of acute and convalescent COVID-19 samples took place in the United States, Italy and Spain. From T cells, B-cell-depleted T cells, or PBMCs came the material, which was cDNA or gDNA.

The study drew participants aged roughly 18 to 95 years from roughly 25 US areas. Data came from immunoSEQ multiplex PCR; TCRdb stores just in-frame clones and leaves some out. This table holds 400,000 to 550,000 clones, around 90% found once. The chain uses TRBV7-9 and TRBJ2-5; D unresolved. Material: PBMCs or T cells enriched from blood (not recorded which). This TCR was sampled from a woman younger than 30 with acute COVID-19. The CDR3 DNA reads TGTGCCAGCAGCTTTGTTGAGCTGAAGGTGAGGTCTAGGGAGACCCAGTACTTC. As protein: CASSFVELKVRSRETQYF. Filled out from reference TRBV7-9 and TRBJ2-5, the complete variable domain reads DTGVSQNPRHKITKRGQNVTFRCDPISEHNRLYWYRQTLGQGPEFLTYFQNEAQLEKSRLLSDRFSAERPKGSFSTLEIQRTEQGDSAMYLCASSFVELKVRSRETQYFGPGTRLLVL.